This TCR beta chain appears in the sequencing data of a study of beta chain features in type 1 diabetes (dated 2018 in TCRdb). Looking at the study overall: No differences in mean age, gender distribution, total cell number or subset yield were found between patients and healthy donors. A total of 100 million to 140 million sorted cells were examined across all samples, and the number of cells per subset was strongly correlated with RNA yield. Whereas all 30 or so donors provided naive and central memory subsets, regulatory and stem cell-like memory subsets were isolated from just 8 patients and roughly 8 healthy donors. In the study, recently diagnosed type 1 diabetes patients and matched healthy donors were compared on the TCRB repertoires of their sorted circulating CD4+ T cell subsets.

All of the isolated RNA was reverse transcribed with the High Capacity cDNA Reverse Transcription Kit, so expressed TCRB transcripts were sequenced. Naive, central memory and regulatory T cell samples underwent deep immunoSEQ sequencing, averaging approximately 3.3 million total reads per sample. After sorted cells were lysed in RLT buffer, RNA was extracted with DNase-treated RNeasy Micro or Mini kits, with the choice depending on cell number. To prevent cross-contamination, every cell subset was processed on its own, while patient and healthy donor samples were processed together. The immunoSEQ multiplex PCR was used to amplify TCRB sequences from cDNA, generating 87-bp fragments that spanned the CDR3 region. Sequencing of the amplicons was done on the Illumina HiSeq platform. In the original analysis: Synthetic template baselines were used to correct PCR bias computationally, reads within Hamming distance 2 were collapsed, and singletons that could not be merged were discarded. Reads were aligned against IMGT so that V, D and J genes, CDR3 length and insertions or deletions at six rearrangement sites could be assigned. Within each subset, clonotype counts were normalized to the number of sorted cells before true diversity and Gini coefficients were calculated with the tcR R package. The overlap coefficient, calculated on TCRB nucleotide sequences, was used to quantify repertoire sharing. Out-of-frame TCRB sequences from naive cells were analyzed to stand in for the pre-selection repertoire. TCRdb obtained this table from immuneACCESS and retained in-frame rearrangements with V and J assigned. These tables miss some clones; where compared with another copy, unresolved V genes account for less than half of the shortfall, and the remainder is unexplained. From that table come the V and J calls and clone size; the DNA was used to work out D and trimming. The sample profile shows a few hundred thousand clones; around an eighth of them were found once. The top ten clones comprise roughly 0.016% of the sample.

Each donor gave one peripheral blood draw, about 110 mL on average, collected into heparinised tubes. A BD FACSAria II was used to sort naive, central memory, regulatory and stem cell-like memory CD4+ T cells with a panel that included CD45RO, CCR7, CD25, CD127, CD95 and CD27. Purity was above 95% for every sorted population. PBMCs were separated immediately by Lymphoprep density gradient centrifugation and were stained directly, without being cultured. To minimize batch effects, samples were stained and sorted in pairs, one healthy donor with one patient per experiment. What the research found in general, with its limitations: Shorter templates might have been favored by PCR, but patient and control samples were amplified and corrected together, so both groups would have been affected equally by any skew. At VDJ recombination sites, patients with type 1 diabetes made fewer insertions and deleted more nucleotides, a pattern implying thymic rearrangement abnormalities. Because the HLA sub-analyses included only small numbers of individuals, any influence of HLA type on TCRB rearrangement was left unresolved. Because cDNA rather than genomic DNA was sequenced, highly expressing activated cells could have been over-represented, although no difference in activation and CD3 levels was found between groups. A moderate but significant shortening of TCRB CDR3 length was observed in type 1 diabetes patients in all four CD4+ subsets. Naive, central memory and regulatory TCRB repertoires appeared more similar among patients than among healthy donors.

The CDR3 numbers 14 residues from cysteine through phenylalanine. Just the 42-base CDR3 DNA is kept, in frame starting at base 1. The germline V gene encodes CDR1 SGHNT and CDR2 YYREEE (reference sequence). Trimming removed 2 bases from V and 4 bases from J, leaving 12 bases between the germline ends. With regard to this clone: What this receptor recognizes is not known. Base qualities were left out, and no much larger clone turns up one base away.

Sequenced material: naive CD4+ T cells from blood. The sample's cell subset or site label, in plain terms: true naive CD4+ T cells. The receptor was isolated from a young woman with type 1 diabetes. Recombination joined TRBV5-4 with TRBJ1-2; the D gene is perhaps TRBD1, on 5 matching bases. The nucleotides are TGTGCCAGCAGCTTCGGGGGTTTCGGCTATGGCTACACCTTC. It is translated as CASSFGGFGYGYTF.